Sequencing of this T cell receptor beta chain was carried out in a study of cytomegalovirus exposure and HLA in healthy donors. Study-wide points: Near-uniform donor sequencing depth was presumed by presence/absence analyses.

It was with 60 Vbeta and 13 Jbeta primers that the PCR ran. The assay was immunoSEQ multiplex PCR, and TCRdb's table has in-frame clones only and misses some. The data hold some 150,000 clones, with roughly 80% observed a single time. This clone turned up a few times. Antigen unknown. Germline-derived CDR1 and CDR2 are MNHEY and SVGAGI. Trimming pared 4 bases from V and 6 bases from J, leaving 12 bases between. The CDR3 runs to 13 residues. The sequence was obtained from a female donor in good health and CMV-seronegative. The sequenced sample consisted of PBMCs. This chain uses TRBV6-5 with TRBJ1-1, with D possibly matching TRBD1 (5 bases). CDR3 nucleotide sequence: TGTGCCAGCAGTTCCAGGGTTGAGGCTGAAGCTTTCTTT. This gives the protein CASSSRVEAEAFF.